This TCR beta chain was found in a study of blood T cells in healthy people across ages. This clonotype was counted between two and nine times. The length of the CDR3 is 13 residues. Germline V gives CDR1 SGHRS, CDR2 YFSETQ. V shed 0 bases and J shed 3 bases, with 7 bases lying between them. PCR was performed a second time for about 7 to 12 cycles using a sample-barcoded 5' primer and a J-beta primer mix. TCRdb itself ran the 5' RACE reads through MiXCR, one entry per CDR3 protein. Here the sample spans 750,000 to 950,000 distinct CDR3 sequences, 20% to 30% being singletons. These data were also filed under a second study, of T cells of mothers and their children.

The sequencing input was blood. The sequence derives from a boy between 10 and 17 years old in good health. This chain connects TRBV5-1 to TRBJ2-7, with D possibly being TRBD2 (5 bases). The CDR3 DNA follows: TGCGCCAGCAGCTTGGACGGGGACTACGAGCAGTACTTC. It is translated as CASSLDGDYEQYF.